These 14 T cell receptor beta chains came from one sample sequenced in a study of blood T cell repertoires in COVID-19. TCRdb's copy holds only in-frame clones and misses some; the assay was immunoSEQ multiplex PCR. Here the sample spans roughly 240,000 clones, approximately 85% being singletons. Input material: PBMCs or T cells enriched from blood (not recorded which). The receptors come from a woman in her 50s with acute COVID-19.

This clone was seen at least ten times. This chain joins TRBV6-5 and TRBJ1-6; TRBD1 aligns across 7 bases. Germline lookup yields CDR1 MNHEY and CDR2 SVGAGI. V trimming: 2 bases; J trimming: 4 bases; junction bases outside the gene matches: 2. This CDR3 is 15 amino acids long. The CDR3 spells CASSYRGQYNSPLHF. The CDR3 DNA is TGTGCCAGCAGTTACCGGGGACAGTATAATTCACCCCTCCACTTT.

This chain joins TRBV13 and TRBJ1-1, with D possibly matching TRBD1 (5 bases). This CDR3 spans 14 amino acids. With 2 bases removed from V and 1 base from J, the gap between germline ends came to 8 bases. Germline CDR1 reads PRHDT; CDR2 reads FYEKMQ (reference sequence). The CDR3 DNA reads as TGTGCCAGCAGCTTACAAGGACAGAACACTGAAGCTTTCTTT. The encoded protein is CASSLQGQNTEAFF.

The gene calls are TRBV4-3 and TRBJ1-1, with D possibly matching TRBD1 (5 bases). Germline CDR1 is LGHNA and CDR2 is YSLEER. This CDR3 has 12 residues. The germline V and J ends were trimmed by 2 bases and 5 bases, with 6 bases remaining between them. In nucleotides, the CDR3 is TGCGCCAGCAGCCAACAGGGTACTGAAGCTTTCTTT. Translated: CASSQQGTEAFF.

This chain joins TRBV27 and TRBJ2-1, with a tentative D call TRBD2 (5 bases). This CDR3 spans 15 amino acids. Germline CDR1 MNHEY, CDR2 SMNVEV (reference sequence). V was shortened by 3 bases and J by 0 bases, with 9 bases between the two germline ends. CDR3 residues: CASSLRVTSYNEQFF. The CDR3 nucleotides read TGTGCCAGCAGTTTGAGGGTAACCTCCTACAATGAGCAGTTCTTC.

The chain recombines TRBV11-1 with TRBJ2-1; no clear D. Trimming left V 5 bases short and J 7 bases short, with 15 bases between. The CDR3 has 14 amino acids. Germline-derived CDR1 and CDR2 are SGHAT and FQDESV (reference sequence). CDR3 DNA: TGTGCCAGCAGCCCTGAAGTGTCCAGGAATGAGCAGTTCTTC. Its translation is CASSPEVSRNEQFF. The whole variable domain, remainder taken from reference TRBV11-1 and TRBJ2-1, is EAEVAQSPRYKITEKSQAVAFWCDPISGHATLYWYRQILGQGPELLVQFQDESVVDDSQLPKDRFSAERLKGVDSTLKIQPAELGDSAMYLCASSPEVSRNEQFFGPGTRLTVL.

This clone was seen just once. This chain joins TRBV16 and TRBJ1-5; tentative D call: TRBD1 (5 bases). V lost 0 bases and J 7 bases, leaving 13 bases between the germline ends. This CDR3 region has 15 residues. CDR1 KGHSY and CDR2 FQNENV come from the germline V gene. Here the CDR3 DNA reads TGTGCCAGCAGCCAATCGGACACCGGTTGGCAGCCCCAGCATTTT. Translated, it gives CASSQSDTGWQPQHF. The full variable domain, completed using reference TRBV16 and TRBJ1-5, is GEEVAQTPKHLVRGEGQKAKLYCAPIKGHSYVFWYQQVLKNEFKFLISFQNENVFDETGMPKERFSAKCLPNSPCSLEIQATKLEDSAVYFCASSQSDTGWQPQHFGDGTRLSIL.

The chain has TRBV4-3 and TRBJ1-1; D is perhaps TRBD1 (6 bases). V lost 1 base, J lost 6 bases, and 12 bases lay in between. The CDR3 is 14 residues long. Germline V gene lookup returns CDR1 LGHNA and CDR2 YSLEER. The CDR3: CASSQGQVRSEAFF. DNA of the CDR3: TGCGCCAGCAGCCAAGGACAGGTGAGATCTGAAGCTTTCTTT.

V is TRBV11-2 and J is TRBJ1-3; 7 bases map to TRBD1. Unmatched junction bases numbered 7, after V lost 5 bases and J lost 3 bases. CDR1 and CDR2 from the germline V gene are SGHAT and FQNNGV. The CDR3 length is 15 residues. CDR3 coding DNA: TGTGCCAGCAGCACCCGACAGGGAGGTGGAAACACCATATATTTT. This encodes CASSTRQGGGNTIYF. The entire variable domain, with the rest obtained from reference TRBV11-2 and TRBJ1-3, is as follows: EAGVAQSPRYKIIEKRQSVAFWCNPISGHATLYWYQQILGQGPKLLIQFQNNGVVDDSQLPKDRFSAERLKGVDSTLKIQPAKLEDSAVYLCASSTRQGGGNTIYFGEGSWLTVV.

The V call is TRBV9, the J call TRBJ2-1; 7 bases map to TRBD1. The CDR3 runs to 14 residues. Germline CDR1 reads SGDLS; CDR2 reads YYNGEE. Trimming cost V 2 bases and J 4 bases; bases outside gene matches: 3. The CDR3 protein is CASSVTGKYNEQFF. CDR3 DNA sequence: TGTGCCAGCAGCGTGACAGGGAAATACAATGAGCAGTTCTTC.

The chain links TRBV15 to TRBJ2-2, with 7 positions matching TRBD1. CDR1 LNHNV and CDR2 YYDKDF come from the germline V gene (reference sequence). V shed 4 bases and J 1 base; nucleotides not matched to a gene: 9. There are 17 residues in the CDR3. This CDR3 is CATSNPRGTLNTGELFF. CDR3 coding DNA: TGTGCCACCAGCAACCCCAGGGGGACCTTGAACACCGGGGAGCTGTTTTTT. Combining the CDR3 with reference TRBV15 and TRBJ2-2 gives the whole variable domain DAMVIQNPRYQVTQFGKPVTLSCSQTLNHNVMYWYQQKSSQAPKLLFHYYDKDFNNEADTPDNFQSRRPNTSFCFLDIRSPGLGDTAMYLCATSNPRGTLNTGELFFGEGSRLTVL.

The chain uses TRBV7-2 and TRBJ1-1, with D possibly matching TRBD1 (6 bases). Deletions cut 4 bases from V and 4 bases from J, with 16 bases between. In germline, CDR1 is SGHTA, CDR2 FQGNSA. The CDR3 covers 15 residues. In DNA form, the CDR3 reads TGTGCCAGCAGCTCGCTACAGGGTTTGGGCACTGAAGCTTTCTTT. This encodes CASSSLQGLGTEAFF.

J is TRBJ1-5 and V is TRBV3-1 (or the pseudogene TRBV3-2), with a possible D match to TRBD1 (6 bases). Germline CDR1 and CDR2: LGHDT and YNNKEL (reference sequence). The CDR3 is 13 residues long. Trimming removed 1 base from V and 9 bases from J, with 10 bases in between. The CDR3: CASSQVGGGPQHF. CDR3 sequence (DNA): TGTGCCAGCAGCCAAGTGGGAGGGGGGCCCCAGCATTTT.

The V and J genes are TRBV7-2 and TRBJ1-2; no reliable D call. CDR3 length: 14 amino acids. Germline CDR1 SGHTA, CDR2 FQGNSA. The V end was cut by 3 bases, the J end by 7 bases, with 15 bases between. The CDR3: CASSLDGRGGGYTF. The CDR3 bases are TGTGCCAGCAGCTTGGACGGACGGGGAGGTGGCTACACCTTC. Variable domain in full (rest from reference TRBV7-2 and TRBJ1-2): GAGVSQSPSNKVTEKGKDVELRCDPISGHTALYWYRQSLGQGLEFLIYFQGNSAPDKSGLPSDRFSAERTGGSVSTLTIQRTQQEDSAVYLCASSLDGRGGGYTFGSGTRLTVV.

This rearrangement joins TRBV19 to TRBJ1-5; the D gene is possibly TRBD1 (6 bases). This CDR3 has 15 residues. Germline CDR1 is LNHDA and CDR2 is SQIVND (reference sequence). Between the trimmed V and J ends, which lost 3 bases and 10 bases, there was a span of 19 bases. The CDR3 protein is CASSIQRDTGGPQHF. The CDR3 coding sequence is TGTGCCAGTAGTATTCAACGGGACACGGGAGGACCCCAGCATTTT.